The rows below give T cell receptor beta chains drawn from one sample of a study of T-cell reconstitution after alpha-beta-depleted transplantation in children. From the PCR reads, TCRdb called clonotypes with MiXCR, one entry per CDR3 protein. The table records some 460,000 distinct CDR3 sequences, 15% to 20% of them present only once. Sequences were derived from PBMCs, mostly from graft donor cells, sampled 360 days after TCRalphabeta/CD19-depleted stem cell transplant. These receptors came from a boy younger than two who had a stem cell transplant for Wiskott-Aldrich syndrome, so the T cells may come from the graft donor. Both conserved end residues are part of each CDR3. The D gene is left open where the match is weak. Where a row states a size, it is once, few, many or the class of an expanded clone; other rows omit it.

D gene	clone size	CDR3 length	V gene	J gene	CDR3 DNA	CDR3 protein
-	-	13	TRBV10-3	TRBJ2-7	TGTGCCATCAGGGAGGAAGCCTCCTACGAGCAGTACTTC	CAIREEASYEQYF
-	few	10	TRBV29-1	TRBJ2-1	TGCAGCGCAGCGAACAATGAGCAGTTCTTC	CSAANNEQFF
-	-	16	TRBV5-6	TRBJ2-1	TGTGCCAGCAGCTTTTCCGGGGGGCGGGGAAACGATGAGCAGTTCTTC	CASSFSGGRGNDEQFF
TRBD1	few	16	TRBV11-2	TRBJ2-5	TGTGCCAGCAGCTACACGACAACAGGGGAAGGGGAGACCCAGTACTTC	CASSYTTTGEGETQYF
-	once	18	TRBV2	TRBJ2-1	TGTGCCAGCAGTGAACCGTGGCTGGGAGTCGGGTCGTTAAATGAGCAGTTCTTC	CASSEPWLGVGSLNEQFF
TRBD2	-	17	TRBV24-1	TRBJ2-3	TGTGCCACCAGTGACCCCATAGCGGGAGACTTCACAGATACGCAGTATTTT	CATSDPIAGDFTDTQYF
TRBD1	few	15	TRBV7-6	TRBJ2-1	TGTGCCAGCAGCCTTCGACAGGGGACGTACAATGAGCAGTTCTTC	CASSLRQGTYNEQFF
-	-	15	TRBV9	TRBJ2-6	TGTGCCAGCAGCGTAGGGACTTCTGGGGCCAACGTCCTGACTTTC	CASSVGTSGANVLTF
-	-	12	TRBV5-1	TRBJ2-3	TGCGCCAGCAGCTTGTCCGCAGATGCGCAGTATTTT	CASSLSADAQYF
TRBD2	-	19	TRBV5-1	TRBJ2-7	TGCGCCAGCAGCTTGGGGACCGGGACTAGCGGAGGGAGCTCCTACGAGCAGTACTTC	CASSLGTGTSGGSSYEQYF
-	-	12	TRBV10-3	TRBJ2-7	TGTGCCATCAGTGACAAGGCCGGCGAGCAGTACTTC	CAISDKAGEQYF
-	few	14	TRBV24-1	TRBJ2-1	TGTGCCACCAGTGATTCATGGACTAACAATGAGCAGTTCTTC	CATSDSWTNNEQFF
-	many	13	TRBV2	TRBJ2-1	TGTGCCAGCACGCGGGATTCCTACAATGAGCAGTTCTTC	CASTRDSYNEQFF
-	-	15	TRBV28	TRBJ1-5	TGTGCCAGCAGTTCCAGTGCGAGGGGGGATCAGCCCCAGCATTTT	CASSSSARGDQPQHF
-	few	17	TRBV6-1	TRBJ2-2	TGTGCCAGCACCTGGGACGGACTCAGCCGGAACACCGGGGAGCTGTTTTTT	CASTWDGLSRNTGELFF
-	few	13	TRBV5-1	TRBJ1-1	TGCGCCAGCAGCTCACAGGCACGGACTGAAGCTTTCTTT	CASSSQARTEAFF
-	few	12	TRBV6-4	TRBJ2-1	TGTGCCAGCAGTGATGGGTACAATGAGCAGTTCTTC	CASSDGYNEQFF
TRBD2	-	15	TRBV5-1	TRBJ2-7	TGCGCCAGCACGCCTCTAGCGGGGGGGCGTAGCGAGCAGTACTTC	CASTPLAGGRSEQYF